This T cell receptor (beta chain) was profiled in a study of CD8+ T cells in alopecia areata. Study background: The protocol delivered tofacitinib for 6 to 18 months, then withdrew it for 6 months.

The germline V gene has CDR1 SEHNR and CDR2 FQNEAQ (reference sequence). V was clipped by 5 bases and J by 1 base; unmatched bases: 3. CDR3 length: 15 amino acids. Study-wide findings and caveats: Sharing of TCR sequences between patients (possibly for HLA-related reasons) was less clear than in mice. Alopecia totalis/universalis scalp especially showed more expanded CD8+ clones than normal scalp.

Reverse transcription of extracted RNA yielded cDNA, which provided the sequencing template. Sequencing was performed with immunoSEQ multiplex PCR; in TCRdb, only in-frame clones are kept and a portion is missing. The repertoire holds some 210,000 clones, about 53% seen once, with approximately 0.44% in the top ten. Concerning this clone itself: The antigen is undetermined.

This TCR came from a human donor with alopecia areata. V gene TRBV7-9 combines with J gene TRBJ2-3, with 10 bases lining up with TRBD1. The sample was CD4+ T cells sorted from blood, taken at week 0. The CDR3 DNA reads TGTGCCAGCAGCATTGGACAGGGGGGCACAGATACGCAGTATTTT. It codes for CASSIGQGGTDTQYF.